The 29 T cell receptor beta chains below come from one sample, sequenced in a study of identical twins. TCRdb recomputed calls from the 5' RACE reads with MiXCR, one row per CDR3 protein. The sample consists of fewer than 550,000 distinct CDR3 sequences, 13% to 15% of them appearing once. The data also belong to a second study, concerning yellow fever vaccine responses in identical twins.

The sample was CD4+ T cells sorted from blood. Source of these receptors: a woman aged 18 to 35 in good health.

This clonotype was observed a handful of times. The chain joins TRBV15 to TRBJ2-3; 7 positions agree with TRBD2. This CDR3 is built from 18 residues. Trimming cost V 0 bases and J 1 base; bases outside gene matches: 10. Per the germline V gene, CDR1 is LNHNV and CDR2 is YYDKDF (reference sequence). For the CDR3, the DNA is TGTGCCACCAGCAGAGATCGGTGGGAGGGCCATGGCACAGATACGCAGTATTTT. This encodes CATSRDRWEGHGTDTQYF.

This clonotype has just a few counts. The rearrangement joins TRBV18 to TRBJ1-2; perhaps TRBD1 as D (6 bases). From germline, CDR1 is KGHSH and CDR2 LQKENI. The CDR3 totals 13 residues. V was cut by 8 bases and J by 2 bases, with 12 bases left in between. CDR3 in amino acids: CASEDRANYGYTF. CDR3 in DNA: TGTGCCAGCGAGGACAGAGCCAACTATGGCTACACCTTC.

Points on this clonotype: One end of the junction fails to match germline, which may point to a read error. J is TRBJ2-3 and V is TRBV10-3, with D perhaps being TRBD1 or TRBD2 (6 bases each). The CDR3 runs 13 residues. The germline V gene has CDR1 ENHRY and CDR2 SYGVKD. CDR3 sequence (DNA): TGTGCCATGGCGGGACAAGGCACAGATACGCGGTATTTT. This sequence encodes CAMAGQGTDTRYF.

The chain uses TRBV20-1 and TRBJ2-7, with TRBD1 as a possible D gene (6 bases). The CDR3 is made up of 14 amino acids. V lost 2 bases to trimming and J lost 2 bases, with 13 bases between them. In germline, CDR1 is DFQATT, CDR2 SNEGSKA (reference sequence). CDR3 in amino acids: CSARKSAGAYEQYF. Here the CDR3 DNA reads TGCAGTGCTAGAAAGTCGGCAGGGGCCTACGAGCAGTACTTC.

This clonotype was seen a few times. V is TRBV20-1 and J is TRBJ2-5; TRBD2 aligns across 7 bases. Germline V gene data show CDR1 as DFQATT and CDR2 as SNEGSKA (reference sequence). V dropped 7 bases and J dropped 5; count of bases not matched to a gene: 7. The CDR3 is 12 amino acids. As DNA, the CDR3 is TGCAGTGGAAAGCGGGAAGTGGAGACCCAGTACTTC. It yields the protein CSGKREVETQYF.

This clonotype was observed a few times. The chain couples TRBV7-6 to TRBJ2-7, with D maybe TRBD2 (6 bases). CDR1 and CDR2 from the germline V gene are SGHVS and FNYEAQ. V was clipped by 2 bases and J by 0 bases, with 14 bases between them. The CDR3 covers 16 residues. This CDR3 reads CASSLIGTDLSYEQYF. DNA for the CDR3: TGTGCCAGCAGCTTAATAGGGACTGACCTCTCCTACGAGCAGTACTTC.

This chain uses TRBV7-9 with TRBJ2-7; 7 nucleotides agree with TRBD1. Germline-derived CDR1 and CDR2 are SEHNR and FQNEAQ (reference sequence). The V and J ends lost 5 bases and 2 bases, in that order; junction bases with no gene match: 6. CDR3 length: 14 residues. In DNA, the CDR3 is TGTGCCAGCAGCAGGGGGCTACCCACCTACGAGCAGTACTTC. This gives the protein CASSRGLPTYEQYF.

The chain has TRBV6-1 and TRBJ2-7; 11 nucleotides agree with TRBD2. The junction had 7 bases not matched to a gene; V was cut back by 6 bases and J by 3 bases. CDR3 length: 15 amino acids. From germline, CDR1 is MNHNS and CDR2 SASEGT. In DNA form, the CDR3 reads TGTGCCAGCAGGAGCGGGACTAGCGGACGCTACGAGCAGTACTTC. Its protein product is CASRSGTSGRYEQYF.

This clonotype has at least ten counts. The CDR3 reads CSASKREGYNEQFF. CDR3 sequence (DNA): TGCAGTGCTTCTAAGCGGGAGGGATACAATGAGCAGTTCTTC. The chain combines TRBV20-1 with TRBJ2-1; 10 bases map to TRBD2. The CDR3 extends over 14 amino acids. In germline, CDR1 is DFQATT, CDR2 SNEGSKA (reference sequence). The ends lost 5 bases at V and 4 bases at J; junction bases unmatched: 5.

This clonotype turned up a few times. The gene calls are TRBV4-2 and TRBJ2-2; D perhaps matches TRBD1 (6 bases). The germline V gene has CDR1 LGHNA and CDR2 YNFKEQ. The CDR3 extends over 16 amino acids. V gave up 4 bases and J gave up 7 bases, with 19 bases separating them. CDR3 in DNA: TGTGCCAGCAGCCGGAAACCCGAACAGGGTGACGGGGAGCTGTTTTTT. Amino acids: CASSRKPEQGDGELFF.

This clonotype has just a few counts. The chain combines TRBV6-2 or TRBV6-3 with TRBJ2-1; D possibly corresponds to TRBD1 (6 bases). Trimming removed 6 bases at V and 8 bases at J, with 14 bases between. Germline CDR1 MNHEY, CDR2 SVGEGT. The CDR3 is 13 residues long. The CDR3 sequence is CASRSQGRDEQFF. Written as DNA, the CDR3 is TGTGCCAGCAGATCACAGGGCAGGGATGAGCAGTTCTTC.

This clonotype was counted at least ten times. The CDR3 sequence is CASSLGLDTQYF. In DNA, the CDR3 is TGTGCCAGCAGTTTGGGCCTGGATACGCAGTATTTT. The chain is built from TRBV12-3 or TRBV12-4 and TRBJ2-3, with D unresolved. This CDR3 contains 12 residues. V lost 3 bases to trimming and J lost 6 bases, with 7 bases between them.

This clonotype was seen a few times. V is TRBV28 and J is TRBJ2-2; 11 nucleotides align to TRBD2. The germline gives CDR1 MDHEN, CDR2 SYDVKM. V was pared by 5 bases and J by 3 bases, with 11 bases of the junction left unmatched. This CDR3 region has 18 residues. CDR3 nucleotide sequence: TGTGCCAGCAGTGTAGGGCTAGCGGGGGGAAAAGACACCGGGGAGCTGTTTTTT. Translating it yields CASSVGLAGGKDTGELFF.

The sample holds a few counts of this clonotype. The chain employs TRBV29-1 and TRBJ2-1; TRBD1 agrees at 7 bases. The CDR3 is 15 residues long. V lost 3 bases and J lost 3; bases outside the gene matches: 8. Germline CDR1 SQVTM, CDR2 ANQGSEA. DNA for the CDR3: TGCAGCGTTGACTCTACCGGGACAGTCTACAATGAGCAGTTCTTC. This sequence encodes CSVDSTGTVYNEQFF.

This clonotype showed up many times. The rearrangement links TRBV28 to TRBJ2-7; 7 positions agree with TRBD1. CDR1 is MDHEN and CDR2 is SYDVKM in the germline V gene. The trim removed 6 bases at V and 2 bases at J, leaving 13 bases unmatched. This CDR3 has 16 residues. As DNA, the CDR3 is TGTGCCAGCAGGCGCGCCGGGACAGCCAAAACCTACGAGCAGTACTTC. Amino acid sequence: CASRRAGTAKTYEQYF. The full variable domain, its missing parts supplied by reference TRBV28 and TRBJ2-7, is DVKVTQSSRYLVKRTGEKVFLECVQDMDHENMFWYRQDPGLGLRLIYFSYDVKMKEKGDIPEGYSVSREKKERFSLILESASTNQTSMYLCASRRAGTAKTYEQYFGPGTRLTVT.

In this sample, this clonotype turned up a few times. The CDR3 protein is CSVGPRTGGQETQYF. The CDR3 DNA sequence: TGCAGCGTGGGGCCCCGGACAGGGGGGCAAGAGACCCAGTACTTC. This rearrangement joins TRBV29-1 to TRBJ2-5; 10 bases are shared with TRBD1. The CDR3 spans 15 residues. V lost 6 bases to trimming and J lost 2 bases; unmatched junction nucleotides: 9. From germline, CDR1 is SQVTM and CDR2 ANQGSEA.

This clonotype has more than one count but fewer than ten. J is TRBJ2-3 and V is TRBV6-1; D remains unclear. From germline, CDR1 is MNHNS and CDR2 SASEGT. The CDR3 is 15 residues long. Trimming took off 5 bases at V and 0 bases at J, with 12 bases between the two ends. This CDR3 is CASSKGAFSTDTQYF. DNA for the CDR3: TGTGCCAGCAGTAAAGGAGCCTTTAGCACAGATACGCAGTATTTT.

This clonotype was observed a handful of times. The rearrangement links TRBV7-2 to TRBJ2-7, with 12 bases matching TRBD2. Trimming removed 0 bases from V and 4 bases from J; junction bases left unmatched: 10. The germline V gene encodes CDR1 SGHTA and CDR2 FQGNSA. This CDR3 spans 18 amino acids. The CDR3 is CASSLARASGGGRYEQYF. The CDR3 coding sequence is TGTGCCAGCAGCTTAGCTCGGGCTAGCGGGGGGGGCCGATACGAGCAGTACTTC.

CDR3 bases: TGTGCCAGCAGCTTGGAACCAGGGGGGGCCAAAAACATTCAGTACTTC. Its translation: CASSLEPGGAKNIQYF. The J gene is TRBJ2-4, the V gene TRBV5-4; TRBD1 is a possible D gene (7 bases). Deletions cut 0 bases from V and 1 base from J, with 11 bases between. Germline loops: CDR1 SGHNT, CDR2 YYREEE (reference sequence). CDR3 length: 16 amino acids. The variable domain in full, completed from reference TRBV5-4 and TRBJ2-4, reads ETGVTQSPTHLIKTRGQQVTLRCSSQSGHNTVSWYQQALGQGPQFIFQYYREEENGRGNFPPRFSGLQFPNYSSELNVNALELDDSALYLCASSLEPGGAKNIQYFGAGTRLSVL.

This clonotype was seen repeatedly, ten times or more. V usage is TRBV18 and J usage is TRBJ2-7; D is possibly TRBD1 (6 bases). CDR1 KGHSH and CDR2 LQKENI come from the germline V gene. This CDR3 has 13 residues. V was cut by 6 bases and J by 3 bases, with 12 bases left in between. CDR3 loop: CASSPGQNYEQYF. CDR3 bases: TGTGCCAGCTCTCCCGGACAGAACTACGAGCAGTACTTC. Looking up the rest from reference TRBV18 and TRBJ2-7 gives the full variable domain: NAGVMQNPRHLVRRRGQEARLRCSPMKGHSHVYWYRQLPEEGLKFMVYLQKENIIDESGMPKERFSAEFPKEGPSILRIQQVVRGDSAAYFCASSPGQNYEQYFGPGTRLTVT.

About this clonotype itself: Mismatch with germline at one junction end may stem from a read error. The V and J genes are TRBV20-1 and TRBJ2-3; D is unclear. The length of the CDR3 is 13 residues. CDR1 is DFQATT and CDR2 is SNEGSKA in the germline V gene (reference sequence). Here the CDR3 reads CSARDSLRDTQYF. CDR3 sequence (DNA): TGCAGTGCCAGAGATTCCCTAAGAGATACGCAGTATTTT.

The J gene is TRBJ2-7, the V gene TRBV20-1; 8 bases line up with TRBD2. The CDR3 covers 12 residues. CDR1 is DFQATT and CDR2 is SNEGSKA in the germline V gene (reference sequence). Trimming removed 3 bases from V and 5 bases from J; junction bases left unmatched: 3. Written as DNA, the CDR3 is TGCAGTGCTAGCGGGAGGGCCCACGAGCAGTACTTC. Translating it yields CSASGRAHEQYF.

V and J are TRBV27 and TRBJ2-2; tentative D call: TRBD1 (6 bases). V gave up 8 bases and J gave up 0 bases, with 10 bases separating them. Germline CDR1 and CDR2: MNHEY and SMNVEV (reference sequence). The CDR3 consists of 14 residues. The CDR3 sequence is CASHREANTGELFF. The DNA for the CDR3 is TGTGCCAGCCACAGGGAAGCGAACACCGGGGAGCTGTTTTTT.

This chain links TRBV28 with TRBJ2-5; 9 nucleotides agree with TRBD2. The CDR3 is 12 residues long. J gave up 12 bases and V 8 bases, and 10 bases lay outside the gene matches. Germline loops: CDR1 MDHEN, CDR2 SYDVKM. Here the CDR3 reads CASQMASGTEYF. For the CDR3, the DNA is TGTGCCAGCCAAATGGCTAGCGGGACTGAGTACTTC.

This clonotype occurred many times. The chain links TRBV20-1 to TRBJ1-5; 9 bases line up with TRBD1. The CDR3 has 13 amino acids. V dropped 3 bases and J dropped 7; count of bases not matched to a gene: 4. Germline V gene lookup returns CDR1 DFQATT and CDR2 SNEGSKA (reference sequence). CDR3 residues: CSARMGQGQPQHF. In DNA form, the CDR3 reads TGCAGTGCTAGGATGGGACAGGGCCAGCCCCAGCATTTT.

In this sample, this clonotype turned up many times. The CDR3, as DNA: TGTGCCAGCAGCCTGTCTAGGAGGACCCAAGAGACCCAGTACTTC. Translated, it gives CASSLSRRTQETQYF. J is TRBJ2-5 and V is TRBV7-9, with D maybe TRBD2 (5 bases). This CDR3 has 15 residues. Per the germline V gene, CDR1 is SEHNR and CDR2 is FQNEAQ (reference sequence). V was cut by 5 bases and J by 1 base, with 14 bases left in between.

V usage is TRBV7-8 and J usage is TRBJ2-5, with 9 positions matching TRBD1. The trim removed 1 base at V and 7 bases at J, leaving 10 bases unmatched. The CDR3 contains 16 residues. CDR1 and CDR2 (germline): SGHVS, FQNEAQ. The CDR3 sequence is CASSLVGTGTTPTQYF. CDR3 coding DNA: TGTGCCAGCAGCTTAGTTGGGACAGGGACCACACCGACCCAGTACTTC. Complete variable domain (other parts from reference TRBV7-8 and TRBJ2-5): GAGVSQSPRYKVAKRGQDVALRCDPISGHVSLFWYQQALGQGPEFLTYFQNEAQLDKSGLPSDRFFAERPEGSVSTLKIQRTQQEDSAVYLCASSLVGTGTTPTQYFGPGTRLLVL.

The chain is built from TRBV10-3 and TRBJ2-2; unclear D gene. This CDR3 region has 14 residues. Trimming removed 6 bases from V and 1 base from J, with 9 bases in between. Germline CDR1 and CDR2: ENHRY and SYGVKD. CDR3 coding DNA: TGTGCCATCAGCCCCGACAAGAACACCGGGGAGCTGTTTTTT. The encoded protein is CAISPDKNTGELFF.

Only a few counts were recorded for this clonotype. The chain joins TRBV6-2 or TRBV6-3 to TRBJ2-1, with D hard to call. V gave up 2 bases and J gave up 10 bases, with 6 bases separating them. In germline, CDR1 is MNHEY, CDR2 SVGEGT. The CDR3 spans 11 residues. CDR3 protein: CASSYAREQFF. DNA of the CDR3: TGTGCCAGCAGTTACGCCAGAGAGCAGTTCTTC.